The 5 T cell receptor beta chains presented below share a single source sample, sequenced in a study of response to subunit inactivated influenza vaccine (dated 2018 in TCRdb). Libraries were built with RT-PCR. TCRdb shows the sequencer as Illumina HiSeq 2500. The raw public reads went through TCRdb reprocessing: fastp at Q25, MiXCR clone calling, in-frame beta chains kept. Each entry is one CDR3 protein sequence, shown with its most common DNA and genes. The sample yields fewer than 700,000 distinct CDR3 sequences; 13% were counted once. The leading ten clones occupy around 13% of the sample. The time point label of this sample denotes: 45 days after influenza vaccine administration. The sequenced sample was PBMCs from blood, obtained 40 to 50 days after vaccination. Receptors originate from a man over 45 who received an inactivated influenza vaccine. Donor details come from another sample of the same person, matched by shared clones.

V is TRBV28 and J is TRBJ2-1; 9 bases align to TRBD2. Unmatched junction bases numbered 7, after V lost 7 bases and J lost 6 bases. The CDR3 has 14 amino acids. Germline loops: CDR1 MDHEN, CDR2 SYDVKM. CDR3 amino acids: CASTTGTSTNEQFF. CDR3 coding DNA: TGTGCCAGCACCACTGGGACTAGCACCAATGAGCAGTTCTTC.

The chain has TRBV4-1 and TRBJ2-2; 12 bases are shared with TRBD1. This CDR3 region has 15 residues. Germline lookup yields CDR1 MGHRA and CDR2 YSYEKL. V trimming: 3 bases; J trimming: 7 bases; junction bases outside the gene matches: 3. In nucleotides, the CDR3 is TGCGCCAGCAGCCATGGGACAGGGGGCTTCGGGGAGCTGTTTTTT. Amino acids: CASSHGTGGFGELFF.

This clonotype occurred many times. The V gene is TRBV20-1, the J gene TRBJ2-7, with 7 bases that match TRBD1. J was trimmed by 3 bases and V by 3 bases; bases with no gene match: 8. This CDR3 has 14 amino acids. The V gene's germline CDR1 is DFQATT and CDR2 SNEGSKA (reference sequence). The CDR3, as DNA: TGCAGTGCTAGGGGGGACAGTGAGTTCTACGAGCAGTACTTC. Amino acid sequence: CSARGDSEFYEQYF.

In this sample, this clonotype turned up many times. V is TRBV20-1 and J is TRBJ2-7; D might be TRBD2 (6 bases). The CDR3 has 14 amino acids. Trimming took off 4 bases at V and 3 bases at J, with 16 bases between the two ends. The germline gives CDR1 DFQATT, CDR2 SNEGSKA (reference sequence). CDR3 residues: CSAMGRKVYYEQYF. The CDR3 coding sequence is TGCAGTGCTATGGGGAGGAAGGTTTACTACGAGCAGTACTTC.

This clonotype was picked up a small number of times. This chain connects TRBV7-2 to TRBJ1-2; D uncertain. The CDR3 has 12 residues. V was pared by 3 bases and J by 4 bases, with 6 bases between. Germline values: CDR1 SGHTA, CDR2 FQGNSA. The DNA for the CDR3 is TGTGCCAGCAGCTTGACTCCCTATGGCTACACCTTC. It translates to CASSLTPYGYTF.